This TCR beta chain was sequenced during a study of blood T cell repertoires in COVID-19. This clone was seen more than once but under ten times. V lost 3 bases, J lost 3 bases, and 1 base stayed unmatched. The germline CDR1 and CDR2 sequences are MNHEY and SMNVEV (reference sequence). The CDR3 is made up of 14 amino acids. The data were produced by immunoSEQ multiplex PCR, yet TCRdb's version contains in-frame clones alone and is incomplete. The sample holds about 200,000 clones, 85% to 90% seen once. This TCR came from a woman in her forties or fifties with COVID-19, enrolled during active disease. Sequencing used peripheral blood. The chain recombines TRBV27 with TRBJ2-3; TRBD2 matches at 9 bases. The CDR3 loop is CASSFSGGTDTQYF. CDR3 DNA: TGTGCCAGCAGTTTTAGCGGGGGTACAGATACGCAGTATTTT.